This TCR beta chain came from a study of T cell changes during pregnancy in multiple sclerosis. The data were produced by immunoSEQ multiplex PCR, yet TCRdb's version contains in-frame clones alone and is incomplete. The sample has fewer than 13,000 clones; 83% are singletons. Source: CD8+ T cells from peripheral blood mononuclear cells, taken in the third trimester of pregnancy. This receptor was taken from a female donor in good health, enrolled as a control in a pregnancy study.

CDR3 in DNA: TGTGCCAGCAGCCGGACTAGCGGGGGCAATGAGCAGTTCTTC. Translation gives CASSRTSGGNEQFF. This chain links TRBV7-9 with TRBJ2-1; 13 bases agree with TRBD2. This CDR3 spans 14 amino acids. V shed 5 bases and J 6 bases; nucleotides not matched to a gene: 1. The germline V gene encodes CDR1 SEHNR and CDR2 FQNEAQ (reference sequence).